A single sample is the source of the 2 T cell receptor beta chains below, sequenced in a study of T cells in Graves' hyperthyroidism and ophthalmopathy (dated by TCRdb to between 2018 and 2020). Library prep was done by multiplex PCR. Sequencing took place on an Illumina HiSeq 2000. TCR beta CDR3 regions were amplified from RNA transcripts. The first round of RT-PCR for the TCR CDR3 was performed with the HTBI primer set and the Qiagen OneStep RT-PCR kit. TCRdb itself trimmed the public reads at Q25 with fastp, ran MiXCR and retained productive beta chains. When rows share a CDR3 protein, they turn into one entry using the most common DNA and genes. In all, the sample holds about 610,000 distinct CDR3 sequences, and roughly 14% of those were seen once. The top ten clonotypes cover about 4% of the sample. Material for sequencing was blood. These receptors were obtained from a woman aged 40-49 years with Graves' ophthalmopathy.

In this sample, this clonotype turned up many times. The chain couples TRBV2 to TRBJ1-2, with 7 bases that match TRBD1. The CDR3 sequence is 14 residues long. CDR1 is SNHLY, CDR2 FYNNEI, per germline. Trimming took 4 bases from V and 3 from J; bases not matched to a gene: 5. CDR3 sequence (DNA): TGTGCCAGCAGTGGGGGACAGATTTACTATGGCTACACCTTC. Translation: CASSGGQIYYGYTF.

This clonotype was recorded at least ten times. This chain links TRBV2 with TRBJ2-5; maybe TRBD2 (5 bases). Per germline, CDR1 SNHLY and CDR2 FYNNEI. The CDR3 has 13 residues. The V gene lost 3 bases and the J gene lost 2 bases, with 7 bases spanning the gap. The CDR3 region has the DNA TGTGCCAGCAGTGAGGACTTACAAGAGACCCAGTACTTC. Translating gives CASSEDLQETQYF.